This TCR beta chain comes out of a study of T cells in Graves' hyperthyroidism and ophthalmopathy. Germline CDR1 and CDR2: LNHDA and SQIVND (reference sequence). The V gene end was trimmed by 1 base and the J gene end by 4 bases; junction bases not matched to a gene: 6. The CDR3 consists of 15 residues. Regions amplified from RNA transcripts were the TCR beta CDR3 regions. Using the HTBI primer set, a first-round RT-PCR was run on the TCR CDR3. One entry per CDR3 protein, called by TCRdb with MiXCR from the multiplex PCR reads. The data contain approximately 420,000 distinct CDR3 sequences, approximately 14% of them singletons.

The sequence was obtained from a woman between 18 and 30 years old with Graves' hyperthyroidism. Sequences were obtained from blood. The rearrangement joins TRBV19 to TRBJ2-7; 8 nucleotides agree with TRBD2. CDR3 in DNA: TGTGCCAGTAGTATAGTAAAGCGGGAGAGATACGAGCAGTACTTC. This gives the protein CASSIVKRERYEQYF.